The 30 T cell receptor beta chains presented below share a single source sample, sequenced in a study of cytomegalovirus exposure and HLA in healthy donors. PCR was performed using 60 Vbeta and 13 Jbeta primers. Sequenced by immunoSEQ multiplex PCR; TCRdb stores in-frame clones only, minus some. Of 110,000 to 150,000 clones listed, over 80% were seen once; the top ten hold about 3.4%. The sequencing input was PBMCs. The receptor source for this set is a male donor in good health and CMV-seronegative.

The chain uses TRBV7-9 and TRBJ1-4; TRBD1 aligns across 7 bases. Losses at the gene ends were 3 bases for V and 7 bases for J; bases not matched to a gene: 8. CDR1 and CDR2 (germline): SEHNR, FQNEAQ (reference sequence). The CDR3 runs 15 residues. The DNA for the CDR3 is TGTGCCAGCAGCTTTAGTACAGGGGTGACTGAAAAACTGTTTTTT. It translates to CASSFSTGVTEKLFF.

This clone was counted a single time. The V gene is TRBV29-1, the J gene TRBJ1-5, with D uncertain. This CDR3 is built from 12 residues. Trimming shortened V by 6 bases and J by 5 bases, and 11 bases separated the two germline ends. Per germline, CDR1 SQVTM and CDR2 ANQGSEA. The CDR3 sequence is CSVKKGDQPQHF. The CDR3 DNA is TGCAGCGTAAAGAAGGGAGATCAGCCCCAGCATTTT. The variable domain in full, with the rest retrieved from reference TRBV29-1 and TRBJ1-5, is SAVISQKPSRDICQRGTSLTIQCQVDSQVTMMFWYRQQPGQSLTLIATANQGSEATYESGFVIDKFPISRPNLTFSTLTVSNMSPEDSSIYLCSVKKGDQPQHFGDGTRLSIL.

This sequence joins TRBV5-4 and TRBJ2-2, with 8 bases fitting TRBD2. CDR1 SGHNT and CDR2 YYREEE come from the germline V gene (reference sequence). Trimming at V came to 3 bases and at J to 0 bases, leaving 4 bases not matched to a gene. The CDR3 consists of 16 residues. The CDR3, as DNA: TGTGCCAGCAGCTCCGGCGGGAGGACGAACACCGGGGAGCTGTTTTTT. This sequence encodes CASSSGGRTNTGELFF.

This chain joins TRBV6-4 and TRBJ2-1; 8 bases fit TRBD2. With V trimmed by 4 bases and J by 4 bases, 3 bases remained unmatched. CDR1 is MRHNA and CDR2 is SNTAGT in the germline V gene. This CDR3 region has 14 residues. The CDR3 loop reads CASSATSEYNEQFF. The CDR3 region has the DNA TGTGCCAGCAGTGCGACTAGCGAATACAATGAGCAGTTCTTC.

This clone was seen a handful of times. DNA of the CDR3: TGTGCCAGCAGCGCAAAAGTTGGATCAAAGGAGACTGAAGCTTTCTTT. The encoded protein is CASSAKVGSKETEAFF. The chain joins TRBV5-6 to TRBJ1-1; D is undetermined. Trimming removed 4 bases at V and 5 bases at J, with 21 bases between. The germline CDR1 and CDR2 sequences are SGHDT and YYEEEE. The length of the CDR3 is 16 residues. Full variable domain (remainder filled in from reference TRBV5-6 and TRBJ1-1): DAGVTQSPTHLIKTRGQQVTLRCSPKSGHDTVSWYQQALGQGPQFIFQYYEEEERQRGNFPDRFSGHQFPNYSSELNVNALLLGDSALYLCASSAKVGSKETEAFFGQGTRLTVV.

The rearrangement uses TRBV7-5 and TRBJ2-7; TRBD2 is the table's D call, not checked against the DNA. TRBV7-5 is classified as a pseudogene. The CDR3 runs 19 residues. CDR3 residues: CARSEAGTSGGYSSYEQYF. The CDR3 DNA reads TGTGCCAGAAGCGAGGCCGGGACTAGCGGGGGATACAGCTCCTACGAGCAGTACTTC.

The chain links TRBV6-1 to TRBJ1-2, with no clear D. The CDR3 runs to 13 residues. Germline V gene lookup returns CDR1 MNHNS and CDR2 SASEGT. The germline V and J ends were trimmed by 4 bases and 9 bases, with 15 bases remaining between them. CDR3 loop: CASSGGGTPSYTF. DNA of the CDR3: TGTGCCAGCAGTGGCGGCGGAACTCCAAGCTACACCTTC.

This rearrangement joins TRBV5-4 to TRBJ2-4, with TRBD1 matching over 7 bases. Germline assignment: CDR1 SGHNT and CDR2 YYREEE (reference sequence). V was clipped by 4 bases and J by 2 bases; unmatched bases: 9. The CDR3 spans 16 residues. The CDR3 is CASSPEATGPKNIQYF. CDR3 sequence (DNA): TGTGCCAGCAGCCCCGAGGCGACAGGGCCCAAAAACATTCAGTACTTC.

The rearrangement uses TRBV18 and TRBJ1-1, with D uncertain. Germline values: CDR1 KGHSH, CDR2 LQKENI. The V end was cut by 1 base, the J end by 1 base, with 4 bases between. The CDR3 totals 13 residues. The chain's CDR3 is CASSPLENTEAFF. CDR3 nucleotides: TGTGCCAGCTCACCACTAGAGAACACTGAAGCTTTCTTT.

For the CDR3, the DNA is TGTGCCAGCAGTTCCCTACTAGCGGGACTTTCCTACAATGAGCAGTTCTTC. Residues: CASSSLLAGLSYNEQFF. The chain links TRBV27 to TRBJ2-1; 10 bases are shared with TRBD2. Germline loops: CDR1 MNHEY, CDR2 SMNVEV (reference sequence). The CDR3 contains 17 residues. Trimming cost V 4 bases and J 1 base; bases outside gene matches: 7.

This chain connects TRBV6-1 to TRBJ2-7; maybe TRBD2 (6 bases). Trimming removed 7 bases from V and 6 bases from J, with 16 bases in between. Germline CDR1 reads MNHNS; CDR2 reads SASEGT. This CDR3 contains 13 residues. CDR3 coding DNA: TGTGCCAGCACTCCTGGAGGGAGCGGCGAGCAGTACTTC. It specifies CASTPGGSGEQYF.

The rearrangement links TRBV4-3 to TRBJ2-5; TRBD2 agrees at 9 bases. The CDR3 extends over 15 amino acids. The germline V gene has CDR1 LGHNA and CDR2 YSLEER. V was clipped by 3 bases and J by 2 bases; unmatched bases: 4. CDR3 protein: CASSHSGSVQETQYF. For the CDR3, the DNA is TGCGCCAGCAGCCATAGCGGGAGTGTGCAAGAGACCCAGTACTTC.

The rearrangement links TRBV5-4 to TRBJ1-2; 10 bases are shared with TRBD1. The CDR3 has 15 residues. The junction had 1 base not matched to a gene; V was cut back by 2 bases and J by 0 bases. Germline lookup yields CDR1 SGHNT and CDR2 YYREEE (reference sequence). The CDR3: CASSLGTGANYGYTF. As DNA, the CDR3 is TGTGCCAGCAGCTTAGGGACAGGGGCTAACTATGGCTACACCTTC.

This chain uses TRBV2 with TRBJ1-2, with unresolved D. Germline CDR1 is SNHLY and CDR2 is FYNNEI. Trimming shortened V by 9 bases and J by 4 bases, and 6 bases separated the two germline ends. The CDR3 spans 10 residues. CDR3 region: CASSPYGYTF. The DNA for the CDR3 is TGTGCCAGTTCTCCCTATGGCTACACCTTC. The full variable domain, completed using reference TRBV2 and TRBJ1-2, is EPEVTQTPSHQVTQMGQEVILRCVPISNHLYFYWYRQILGQKVEFLVSFYNNEISEKSEIFDDQFSVERPDGSNFTLKIRSTKLEDSAMYFCASSPYGYTFGSGTRLTVV.

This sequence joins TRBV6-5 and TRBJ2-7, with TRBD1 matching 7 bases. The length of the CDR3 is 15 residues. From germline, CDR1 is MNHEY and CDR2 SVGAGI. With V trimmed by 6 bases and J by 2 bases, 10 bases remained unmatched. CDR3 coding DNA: TGTGCCAGCAGCGCTACAGGGGACGGAGCCTACGAGCAGTACTTC. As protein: CASSATGDGAYEQYF.

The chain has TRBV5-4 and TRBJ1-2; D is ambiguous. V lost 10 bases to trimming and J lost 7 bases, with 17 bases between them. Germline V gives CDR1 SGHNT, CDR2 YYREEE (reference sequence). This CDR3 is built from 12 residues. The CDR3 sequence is CAAEAVIGGYTF. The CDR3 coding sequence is TGTGCCGCCGAAGCGGTAATTGGTGGCTACACCTTC.

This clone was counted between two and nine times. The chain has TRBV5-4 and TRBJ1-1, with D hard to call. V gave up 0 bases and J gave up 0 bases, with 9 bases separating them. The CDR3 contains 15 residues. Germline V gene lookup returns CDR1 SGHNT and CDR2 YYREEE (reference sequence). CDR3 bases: TGTGCCAGCAGCTTGGAACCGGGGTTGAACACTGAAGCTTTCTTT. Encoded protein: CASSLEPGLNTEAFF. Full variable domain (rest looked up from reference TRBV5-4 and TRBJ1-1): ETGVTQSPTHLIKTRGQQVTLRCSSQSGHNTVSWYQQALGQGPQFIFQYYREEENGRGNFPPRFSGLQFPNYSSELNVNALELDDSALYLCASSLEPGLNTEAFFGQGTRLTVV.

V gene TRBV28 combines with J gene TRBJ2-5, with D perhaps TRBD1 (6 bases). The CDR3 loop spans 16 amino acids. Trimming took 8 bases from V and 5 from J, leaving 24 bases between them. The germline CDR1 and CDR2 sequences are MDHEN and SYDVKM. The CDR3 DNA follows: TGTGCCAGCGCACCTCACACAGGGCCCGCAGCGGAGACCCAGTACTTC. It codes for CASAPHTGPAAETQYF.

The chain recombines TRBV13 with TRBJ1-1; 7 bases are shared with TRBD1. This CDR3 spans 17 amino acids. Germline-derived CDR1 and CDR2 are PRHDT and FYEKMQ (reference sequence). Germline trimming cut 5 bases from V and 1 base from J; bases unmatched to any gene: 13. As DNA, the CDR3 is TGTGCCAGCAGCGCGAGGGACAGCAGAAGGCAGAACACTGAAGCTTTCTTT. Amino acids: CASSARDSRRQNTEAFF.

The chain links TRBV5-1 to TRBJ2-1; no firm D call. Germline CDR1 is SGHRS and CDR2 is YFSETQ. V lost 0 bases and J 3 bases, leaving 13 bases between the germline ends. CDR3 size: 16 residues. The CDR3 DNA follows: TGCGCCAGCAGCTTGGTGTCGGGTGTCATCTACAATGAGCAGTTCTTC. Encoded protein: CASSLVSGVIYNEQFF.

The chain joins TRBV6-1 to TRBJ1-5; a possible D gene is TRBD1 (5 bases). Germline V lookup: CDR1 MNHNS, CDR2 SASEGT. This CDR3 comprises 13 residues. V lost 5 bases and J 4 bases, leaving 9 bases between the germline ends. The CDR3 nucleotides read TGTGCCAGCAGTCGACAGAGAAATCAGCCCCAGCATTTT. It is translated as CASSRQRNQPQHF.

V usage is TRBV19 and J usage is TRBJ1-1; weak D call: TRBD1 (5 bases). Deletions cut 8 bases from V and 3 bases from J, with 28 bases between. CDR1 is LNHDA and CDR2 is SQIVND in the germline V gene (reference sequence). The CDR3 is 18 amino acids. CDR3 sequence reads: CASRTDTILRGVYTEAFF. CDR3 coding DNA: TGTGCCAGTCGGACGGACACTATCTTACGTGGGGTGTACACTGAAGCTTTCTTT.

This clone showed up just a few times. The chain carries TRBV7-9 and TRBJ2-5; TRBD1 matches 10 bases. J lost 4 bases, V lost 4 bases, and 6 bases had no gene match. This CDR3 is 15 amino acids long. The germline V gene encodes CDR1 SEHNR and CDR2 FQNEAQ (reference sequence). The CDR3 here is CASSSPGQGRETQYF. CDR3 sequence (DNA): TGTGCCAGCAGCTCCCCGGGACAGGGGAGAGAGACCCAGTACTTC.

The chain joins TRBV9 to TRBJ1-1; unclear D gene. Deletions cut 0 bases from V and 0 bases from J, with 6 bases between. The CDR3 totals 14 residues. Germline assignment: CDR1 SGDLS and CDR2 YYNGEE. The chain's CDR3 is CASSVAAVNTEAFF. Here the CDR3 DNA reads TGTGCCAGCAGCGTAGCGGCGGTGAACACTGAAGCTTTCTTT.

The CDR3 sequence: CASSWGTGGSYEQYF. The CDR3 nucleotides are TGTGCCAGCAGCTGGGGGACAGGGGGATCCTACGAGCAGTACTTC. This chain joins TRBV7-8 and TRBJ2-5; 11 nucleotides align to TRBD1. The DNA end is a closer match to TRBJ2-7, so the J assignment may be wrong. The CDR3 sequence is 15 residues long. Germline loops: CDR1 SGHVS, CDR2 FQNEAQ.

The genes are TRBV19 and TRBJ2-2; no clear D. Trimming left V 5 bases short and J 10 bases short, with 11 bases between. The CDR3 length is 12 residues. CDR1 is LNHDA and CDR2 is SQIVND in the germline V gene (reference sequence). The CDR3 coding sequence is TGTGCCAGTAGTCCGACAAAGGCGGAGCTGTTTTTT. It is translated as CASSPTKAELFF.

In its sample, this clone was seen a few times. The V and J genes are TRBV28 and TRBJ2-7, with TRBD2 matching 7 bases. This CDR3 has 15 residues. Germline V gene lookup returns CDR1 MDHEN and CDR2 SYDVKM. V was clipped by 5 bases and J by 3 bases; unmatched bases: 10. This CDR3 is CASSPETSTHYEQYF. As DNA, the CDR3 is TGTGCCAGCAGTCCAGAGACTAGCACCCACTACGAGCAGTACTTC.

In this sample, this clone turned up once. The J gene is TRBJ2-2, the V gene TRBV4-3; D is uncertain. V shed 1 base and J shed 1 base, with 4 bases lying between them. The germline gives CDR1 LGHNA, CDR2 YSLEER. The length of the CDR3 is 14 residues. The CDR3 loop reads CASSQAENTGELFF. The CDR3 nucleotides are TGCGCCAGCAGCCAAGCAGAGAACACCGGGGAGCTGTTTTTT.

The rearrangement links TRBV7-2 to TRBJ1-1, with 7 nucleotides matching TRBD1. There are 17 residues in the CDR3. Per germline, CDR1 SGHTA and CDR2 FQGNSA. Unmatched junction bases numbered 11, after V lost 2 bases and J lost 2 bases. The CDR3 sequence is CASSLMARGTSNTEAFF. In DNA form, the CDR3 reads TGTGCCAGCAGCTTAATGGCCAGGGGGACCTCTAACACTGAAGCTTTCTTT.

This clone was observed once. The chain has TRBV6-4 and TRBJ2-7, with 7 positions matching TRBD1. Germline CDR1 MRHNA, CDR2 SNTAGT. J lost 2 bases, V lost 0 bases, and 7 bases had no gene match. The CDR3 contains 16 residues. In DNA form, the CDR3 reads TGTGCCAGCAGTGACTCGAATTCAGACAGGGCCTACGAGCAGTACTTC. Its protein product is CASSDSNSDRAYEQYF.